This T cell receptor beta chain was captured by sequencing in a study of CD8+CD57+ T cells in acquired aplastic anemia. Across the whole study: Each DNA sample taken from sorted CD4+ and CD8+ cells came to approximately 3.3 ug on average. Healthy donors averaged around 10 million reads for CD4+ cells. Study results and caveats: Researchers report that 25 to 35 CD8+ CDR3 sequences appeared in both patients and controls. Controls did not differ significantly from patients in CD8+ Simpson's diversity.

Comments on this clonotype: Its specificity is unknown.

Trimming pared 1 base from V and 0 bases from J, leaving 6 bases between. The germline V gene has CDR1 SQVTM and CDR2 ANQGSEA. The CDR3 contains 13 residues. Profiles of TCR beta VDJ and CDR3 were generated from a genomic DNA template. Each CDR3 protein gets one entry after TCRdb re-called the reads with MiXCR. The sample yields around 150,000 distinct CDR3 sequences, roughly 40% seen once. This clonotype was sampled from a human donor in good health, serving as a control. The V gene is TRBV29-1, the J gene TRBJ1-1, with D uncertain. Sequencing was done on a sample of sorted CD4+, CD8+, or CD8+CD57+ T cells (not recorded which) from PBMCs. The CDR3 DNA follows: TGCAGCGTTGAAGCACAACTGAACACTGAAGCTTTCTTT. Residues: CSVEAQLNTEAFF.